This T cell receptor (beta chain) was observed in a study of shared clonotypes between healthy human individuals. The assay was immunoSEQ multiplex PCR, and TCRdb's table has in-frame clones only and misses some. The table has more than 2 million clones, 93% seen once; the top ten hold under 2%. Terminally differentiated effector memory CD45RA+ cells were excluded by CCR7 positive selection of CD45RO-negative cells. V shed 2 bases, J shed 5 bases, and the junction held 4 bases outside the gene matches. Germline CDR1 MNHEY, CDR2 SVGAGI. CDR3 length: 15 residues. Specimen: naive CD8+ T cells from PBMCs. The chain combines TRBV6-5 with TRBJ2-2; TRBD1 aligns across 8 bases. The receptor was isolated from a young man in good health. Some clones in this sample may be carry-over from other donors' samples. In nucleotides, the CDR3 is TGTGCCAGCAGTTACACCCGACAGGGGACCGGGGAGCTGTTTTTT. This encodes CASSYTRQGTGELFF.